The 8 T cell receptor beta chains in this list originate from one sample, sequenced in a study of STAT5B mutations in CD4+ large granular lymphocyte leukemia. Using immunoSEQ multiplex PCR, the repertoire was profiled, and TCRdb retains in-frame clones only, with some absent. The sample includes more than 3,000 clones, approximately 83% of them seen just once. The sequencing sample was made of CD4+ T cells from blood buffy coats. The receptor set was obtained from a human donor in good health.

Points on this clone: This sample also contains other DNA sequences that code for the same CDR3. The chain joins TRBV28 to TRBJ1-2; TRBD1 matches at 8 bases. The J segment lost 4 bases and the V segment lost 2 bases, leaving 9 bases of the junction unmatched. The germline gives CDR1 MDHEN, CDR2 SYDVKM. The CDR3 is made up of 16 amino acids. The CDR3 DNA follows: TGTGCCAGCAGTTTAAGTCCAGGGGGCACCCCCTATGGCTACACCTTC. Translated: CASSLSPGGTPYGYTF.

The V call is TRBV18, the J call TRBJ2-3; TRBD2 aligns across 12 bases. There are 15 residues in the CDR3. V lost 4 bases, J lost 6 bases, and 5 bases stayed unmatched. From germline, CDR1 is KGHSH and CDR2 LQKENI. CDR3 nucleotide sequence: TGTGCCAGCTCACTGACTAGCGGGAGTGGTGATACGCAGTATTTT. Protein: CASSLTSGSGDTQYF.

This clone was seen a single time. The rearrangement links TRBV4-1 to TRBJ2-3, with no clear D. CDR1 is MGHRA and CDR2 is YSYEKL in the germline V gene. V was cut by 1 base and J by 1 base, with 18 bases left in between. The CDR3 contains 18 residues. The CDR3 region is CASSQGREVPLRTDTQYF. The CDR3 DNA sequence: TGCGCCAGCAGCCAAGGAAGGGAAGTGCCCCTCCGCACAGATACGCAGTATTTT.

This chain uses TRBV7-9 with TRBJ1-6; D is unclear. The CDR3 contains 15 residues. Germline-derived CDR1 and CDR2 are SEHNR and FQNEAQ (reference sequence). Trimming left V 4 bases short and J 8 bases short, with 15 bases between. Written as DNA, the CDR3 is TGTGCCAGCAGCTCCGAGCCGGGGATTGATTCACCCCTCCACTTT. Protein sequence: CASSSEPGIDSPLHF.

This chain links TRBV10-1 with TRBJ2-7; TRBD2 matches at 12 bases. The CDR3 covers 16 residues. The trim removed 3 bases at V and 6 bases at J, leaving 9 bases unmatched. Germline loops: CDR1 WNHNN, CDR2 SYGVQD (reference sequence). The CDR3 DNA is TGCGCCAGCAGTGACCGACTAGCGGGAGCGTTGGGCGAGCAGTACTTC. Amino acids: CASSDRLAGALGEQYF.

The chain is built from TRBV5-1 and TRBJ2-7, with 7 bases aligning to TRBD1. The CDR3 is 15 residues long. Germline V CDR1 and CDR2: SGHRS, YFSETQ. Trimming removed 0 bases from V and 7 bases from J; junction bases left unmatched: 10. CDR3 coding DNA: TGCGCCAGCAGCTTGGGGGCAGGGGGTGCGTTGGAGCAGTACTTC. Encoded protein: CASSLGAGGALEQYF.

The gene calls are TRBV6-4 and TRBJ2-3; D not certain. Germline V gene lookup returns CDR1 MRHNA and CDR2 SNTAGT. This CDR3 region has 13 residues. With 0 bases removed from V and 7 bases from J, the gap between germline ends came to 8 bases. The CDR3: CASSDSGEHTQYF. The CDR3 DNA reads TGTGCCAGCAGTGACTCTGGAGAGCATACGCAGTATTTT.

This clone was detected only a few times. V gene TRBV13 combines with J gene TRBJ1-1, with 7 positions matching TRBD1. This CDR3 is built from 14 residues. CDR1 is PRHDT and CDR2 is FYEKMQ in the germline V gene (reference sequence). The junction had 4 bases not matched to a gene; V was cut back by 4 bases and J by 2 bases. The CDR3 region is CASSSGQVNTEAFF. The CDR3 DNA reads TGTGCCAGCAGCTCTGGACAGGTAAACACTGAAGCTTTCTTT.